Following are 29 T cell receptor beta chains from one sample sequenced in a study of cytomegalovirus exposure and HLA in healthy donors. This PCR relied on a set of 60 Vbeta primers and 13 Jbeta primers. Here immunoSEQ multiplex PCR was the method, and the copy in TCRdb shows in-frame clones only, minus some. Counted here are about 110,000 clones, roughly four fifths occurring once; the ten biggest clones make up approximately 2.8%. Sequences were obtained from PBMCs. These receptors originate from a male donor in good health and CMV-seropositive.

CDR3 in amino acids: CASSLGLAGGEQFF. The CDR3 DNA reads TGTGCCAGCAGCTTGGGACTAGCGGGAGGTGAGCAGTTCTTC. V and J are TRBV13 and TRBJ2-1, with 15 bases aligning to TRBD2. After removal of 3 bases from V and 9 bases from J, the junction contained 0 bases not matched to a gene. The CDR3 runs 14 residues. CDR1 and CDR2 (germline): PRHDT, FYEKMQ (reference sequence).

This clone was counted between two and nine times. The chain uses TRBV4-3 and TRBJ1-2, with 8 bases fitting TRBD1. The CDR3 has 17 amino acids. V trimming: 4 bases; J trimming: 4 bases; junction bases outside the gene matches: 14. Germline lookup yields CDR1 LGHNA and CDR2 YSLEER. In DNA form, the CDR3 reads TGCGCCAGCAGCCTCTCTACTACAAGACAGGGGCGCTATGGCTACACCTTC. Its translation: CASSLSTTRQGRYGYTF.

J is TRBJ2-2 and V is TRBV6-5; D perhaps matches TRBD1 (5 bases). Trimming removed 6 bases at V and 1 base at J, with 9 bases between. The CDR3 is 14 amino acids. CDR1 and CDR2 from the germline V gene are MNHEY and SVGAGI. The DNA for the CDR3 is TGTGCCAGCAGAACAGGCCAGAACACCGGGGAGCTGTTTTTT. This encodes CASRTGQNTGELFF.

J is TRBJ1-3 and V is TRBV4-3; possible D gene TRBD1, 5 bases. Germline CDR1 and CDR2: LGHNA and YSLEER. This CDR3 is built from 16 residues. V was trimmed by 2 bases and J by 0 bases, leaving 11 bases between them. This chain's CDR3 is CASSQKTAASGNTIYF. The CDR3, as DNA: TGCGCCAGCAGCCAAAAGACAGCAGCCTCTGGAAACACCATATATTTT.

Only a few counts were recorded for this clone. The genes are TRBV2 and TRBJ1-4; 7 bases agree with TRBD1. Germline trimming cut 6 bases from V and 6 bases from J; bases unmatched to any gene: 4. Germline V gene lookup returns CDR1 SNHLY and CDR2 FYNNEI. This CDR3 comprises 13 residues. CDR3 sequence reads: CASRHTGDEKLFF. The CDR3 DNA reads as TGTGCCAGCAGACACACAGGGGATGAAAAACTGTTTTTT.

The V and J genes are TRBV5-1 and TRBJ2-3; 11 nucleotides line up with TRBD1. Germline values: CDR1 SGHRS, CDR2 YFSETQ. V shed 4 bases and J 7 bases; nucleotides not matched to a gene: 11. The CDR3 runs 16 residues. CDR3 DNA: TGCGCCAGCAGCCTCGGGGACAGGGGGGGAAGAAATACGCAGTATTTT. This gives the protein CASSLGDRGGRNTQYF.

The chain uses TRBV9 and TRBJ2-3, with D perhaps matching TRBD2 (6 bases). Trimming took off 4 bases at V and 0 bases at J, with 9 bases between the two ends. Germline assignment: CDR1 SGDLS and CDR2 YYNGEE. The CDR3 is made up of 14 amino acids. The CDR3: CASSISGSTDTQYF. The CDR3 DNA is TGTGCCAGCAGCATAAGCGGGAGCACAGATACGCAGTATTTT.

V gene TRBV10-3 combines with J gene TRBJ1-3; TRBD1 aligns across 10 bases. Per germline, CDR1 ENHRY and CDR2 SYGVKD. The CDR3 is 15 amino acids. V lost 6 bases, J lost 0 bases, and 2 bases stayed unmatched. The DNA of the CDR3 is TGTGCCATCAGGGGACAGGGGCTCTCTGGAAACACCATATATTTT. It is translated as CAIRGQGLSGNTIYF.

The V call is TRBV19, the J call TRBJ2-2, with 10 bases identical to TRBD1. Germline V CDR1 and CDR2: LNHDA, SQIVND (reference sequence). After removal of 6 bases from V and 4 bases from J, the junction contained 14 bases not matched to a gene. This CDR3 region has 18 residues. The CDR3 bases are TGTGCCAGTAGGACCACCACGACAGGGGGCGCTGGCACCGGGGAGCTGTTTTTT. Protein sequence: CASRTTTTGGAGTGELFF.

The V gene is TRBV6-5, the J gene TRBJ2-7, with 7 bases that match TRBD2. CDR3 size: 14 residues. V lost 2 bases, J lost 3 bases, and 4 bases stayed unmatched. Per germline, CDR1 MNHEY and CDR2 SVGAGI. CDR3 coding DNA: TGTGCCAGCAGTTACCGCAGGGAGGGCTACGAGCAGTACTTC. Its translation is CASSYRREGYEQYF.

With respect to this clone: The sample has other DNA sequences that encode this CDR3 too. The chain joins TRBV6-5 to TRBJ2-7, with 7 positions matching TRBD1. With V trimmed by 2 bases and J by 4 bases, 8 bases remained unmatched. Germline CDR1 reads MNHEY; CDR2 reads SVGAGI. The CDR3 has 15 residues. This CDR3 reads CASSYRQGVSYEQYF. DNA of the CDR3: TGTGCCAGCAGTTACCGGCAGGGGGTTTCTTACGAGCAGTACTTC.

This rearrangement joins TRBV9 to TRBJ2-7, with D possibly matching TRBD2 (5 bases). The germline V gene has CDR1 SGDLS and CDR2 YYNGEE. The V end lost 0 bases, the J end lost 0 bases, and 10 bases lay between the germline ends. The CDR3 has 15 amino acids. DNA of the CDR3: TGTGCCAGCAGCGTAGGAGAGGGTAGCTCCTACGAGCAGTACTTC. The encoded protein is CASSVGEGSSYEQYF.

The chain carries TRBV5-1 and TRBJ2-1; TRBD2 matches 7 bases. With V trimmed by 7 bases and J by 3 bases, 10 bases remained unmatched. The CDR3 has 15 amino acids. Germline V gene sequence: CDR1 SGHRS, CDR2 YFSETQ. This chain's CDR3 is CASSLMGTNYNEQFF. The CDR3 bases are TGCGCCAGCTCCCTTATGGGGACTAACTACAATGAGCAGTTCTTC.

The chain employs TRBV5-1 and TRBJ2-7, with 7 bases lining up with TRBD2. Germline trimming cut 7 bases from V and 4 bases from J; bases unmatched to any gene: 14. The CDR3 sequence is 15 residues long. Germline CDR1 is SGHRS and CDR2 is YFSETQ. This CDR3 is CASSGNWGEGYEQYF. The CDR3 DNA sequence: TGCGCCAGCTCCGGTAATTGGGGGGAGGGATACGAGCAGTACTTC.

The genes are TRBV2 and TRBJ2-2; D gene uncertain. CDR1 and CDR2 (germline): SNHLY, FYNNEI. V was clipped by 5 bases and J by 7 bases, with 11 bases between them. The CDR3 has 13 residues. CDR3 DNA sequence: TGTGCCAGCAGTACTTTGGTTGGCGGGGAGCTGTTTTTT. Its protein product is CASSTLVGGELFF.

The CDR3 DNA follows: TGTGCCAGCAGTAACGACAGGGGGCACGCCGGGGAGCTGTTTTTT. It translates to CASSNDRGHAGELFF. This sequence joins TRBV6-1 and TRBJ2-2; 10 positions agree with TRBD1. The CDR3 runs 15 residues. Germline V gene lookup returns CDR1 MNHNS and CDR2 SASEGT. J lost 6 bases, V lost 5 bases, and 6 bases had no gene match.

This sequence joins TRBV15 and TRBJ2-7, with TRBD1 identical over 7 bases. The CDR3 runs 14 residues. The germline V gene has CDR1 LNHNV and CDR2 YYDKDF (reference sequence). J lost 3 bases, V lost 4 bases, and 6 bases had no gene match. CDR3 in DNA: TGTGCCACCAGCATACGGACAGGCTACTACGAGCAGTACTTC. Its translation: CATSIRTGYYEQYF.

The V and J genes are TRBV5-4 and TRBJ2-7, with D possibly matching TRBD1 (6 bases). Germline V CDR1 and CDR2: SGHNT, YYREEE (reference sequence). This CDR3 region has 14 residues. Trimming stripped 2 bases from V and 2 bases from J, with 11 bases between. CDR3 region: CASSFGQSAYEQYF. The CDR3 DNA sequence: TGTGCCAGCAGCTTCGGACAGAGCGCCTACGAGCAGTACTTC.

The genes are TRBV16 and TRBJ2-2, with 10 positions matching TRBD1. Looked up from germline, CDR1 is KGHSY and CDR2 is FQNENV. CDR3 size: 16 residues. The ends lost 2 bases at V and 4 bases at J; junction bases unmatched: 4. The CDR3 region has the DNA TGTGCCAGCAGCCAAAAGAGGGACAGGGGCACCGGGGAGCTGTTTTTT. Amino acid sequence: CASSQKRDRGTGELFF.

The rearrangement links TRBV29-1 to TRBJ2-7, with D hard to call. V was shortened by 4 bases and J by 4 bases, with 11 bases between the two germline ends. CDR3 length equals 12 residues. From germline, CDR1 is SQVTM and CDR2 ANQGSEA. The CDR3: CSVVATNYEQYF. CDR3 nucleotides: TGCAGCGTTGTGGCCACCAATTACGAGCAGTACTTC.

The CDR3 is CASSFGQGYGYTF. The CDR3 DNA reads TGTGCCAGCAGCTTCGGACAGGGATATGGCTACACCTTC. This chain joins TRBV5-8 and TRBJ1-2, with TRBD1 matching over 8 bases. Germline trimming cut 2 bases from V and 5 bases from J; bases unmatched to any gene: 2. Germline V lookup: CDR1 SGHTS, CDR2 YDEGEE. This CDR3 comprises 13 residues.

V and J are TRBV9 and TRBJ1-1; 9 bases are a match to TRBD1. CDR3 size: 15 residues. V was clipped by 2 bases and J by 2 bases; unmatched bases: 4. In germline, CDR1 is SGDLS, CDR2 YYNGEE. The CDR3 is CASSVRGQGNTEAFF. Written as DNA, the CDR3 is TGTGCCAGCAGCGTGAGGGGACAGGGAAACACTGAAGCTTTCTTT.

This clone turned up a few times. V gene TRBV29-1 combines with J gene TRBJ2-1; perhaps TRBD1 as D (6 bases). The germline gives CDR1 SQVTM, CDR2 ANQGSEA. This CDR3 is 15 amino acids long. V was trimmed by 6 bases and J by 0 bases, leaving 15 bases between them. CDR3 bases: TGCAGCGTGGACCAAGGGACAAACTCCTACAATGAGCAGTTCTTC. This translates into CSVDQGTNSYNEQFF.

The CDR3 DNA is TGCGCCAGCAGCTTGGTTATGGCAGGGGACCGTGGCTATGGCTACACCTTC. The encoded protein is CASSLVMAGDRGYGYTF. The chain combines TRBV5-1 with TRBJ1-2; the D gene is possibly TRBD1 (6 bases). Trimming shortened V by 0 bases and J by 4 bases, and 19 bases separated the two germline ends. The CDR3 is 17 amino acids. Per germline, CDR1 SGHRS and CDR2 YFSETQ.

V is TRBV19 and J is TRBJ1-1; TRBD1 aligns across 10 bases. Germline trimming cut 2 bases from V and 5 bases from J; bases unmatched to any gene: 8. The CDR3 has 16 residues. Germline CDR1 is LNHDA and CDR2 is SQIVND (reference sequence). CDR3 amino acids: CASSIQPGQGKTEAFF. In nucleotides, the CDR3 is TGTGCCAGTAGTATACAACCGGGACAGGGGAAGACTGAAGCTTTCTTT.

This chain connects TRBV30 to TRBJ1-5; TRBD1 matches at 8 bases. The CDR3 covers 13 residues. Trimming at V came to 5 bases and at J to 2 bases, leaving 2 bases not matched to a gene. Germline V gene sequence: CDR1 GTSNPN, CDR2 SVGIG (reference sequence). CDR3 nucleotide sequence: TGTGCCTGGGACAGGGGAGGCAATCAGCCCCAGCATTTT. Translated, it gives CAWDRGGNQPQHF.

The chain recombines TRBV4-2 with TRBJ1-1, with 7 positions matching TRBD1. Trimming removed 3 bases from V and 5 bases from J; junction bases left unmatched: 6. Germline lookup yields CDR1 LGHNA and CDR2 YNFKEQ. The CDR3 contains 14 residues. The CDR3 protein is CASSQKDRVTEAFF. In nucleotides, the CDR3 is TGTGCCAGCAGCCAGAAAGACAGGGTTACTGAAGCTTTCTTT.

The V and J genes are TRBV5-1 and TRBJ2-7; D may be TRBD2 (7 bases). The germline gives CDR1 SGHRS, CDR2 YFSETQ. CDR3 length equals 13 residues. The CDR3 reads CATNPGGQSEQYF. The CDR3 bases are TGCGCTACCAATCCCGGGGGGCAGTCAGAGCAGTACTTC. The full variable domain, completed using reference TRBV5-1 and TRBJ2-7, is KAGVTQTPRYLIKTRGQQVTLSCSPISGHRSVSWYQQTPGQGLQFLFEYFSETQRNKGNFPGRFSGRQFSNSRSEMNVSTLELGDSALYLCATNPGGQSEQYFGPGTRLTVT.

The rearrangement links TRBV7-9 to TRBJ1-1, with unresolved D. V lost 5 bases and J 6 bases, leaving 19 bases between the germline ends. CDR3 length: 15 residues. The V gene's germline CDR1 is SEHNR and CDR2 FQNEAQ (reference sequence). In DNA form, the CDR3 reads TGTGCCAGCAGCCGCAGCGTTGGAGGGAGCCCTGAAGCTTTCTTT. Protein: CASSRSVGGSPEAFF.